The 30 T cell receptor beta chains presented below share a single source sample, sequenced in a study of cytomegalovirus exposure and HLA in healthy donors. The study ran its PCR with 60 Vbeta and 13 Jbeta primers. Using immunoSEQ multiplex PCR, the repertoire was profiled, and TCRdb retains in-frame clones only, with some absent. The repertoire holds approximately 120,000 clones, approximately 75% seen once, with 2.5% to 3.5% in the top ten. Sequencing input: PBMCs. These TCRs come from a woman between 50 and 59 years old in good health and CMV-seronegative.

The rearrangement uses TRBV7-2 and TRBJ2-3, with 11 positions matching TRBD2. Looked up from germline, CDR1 is SGHTA and CDR2 is FQGNSA. This CDR3 spans 15 amino acids. The junction had 4 bases not matched to a gene; V was cut back by 5 bases and J by 3 bases. The CDR3 sequence: CASSKTSGNTDTQYF. The DNA for the CDR3 is TGTGCCAGCAGCAAGACTAGCGGGAATACAGATACGCAGTATTTT.

This chain links TRBV9 with TRBJ2-2; D might be TRBD2 (5 bases). The CDR3 is 16 amino acids. CDR1 SGDLS and CDR2 YYNGEE come from the germline V gene. Trimming left V 5 bases short and J 0 bases short, with 14 bases between. The DNA of the CDR3 is TGTGCCAGCAGTCTAAAGGTACTAGCGAACACCGGGGAGCTGTTTTTT. Protein product: CASSLKVLANTGELFF.

The chain uses TRBV5-4 and TRBJ2-5, with 7 nucleotides matching TRBD1. Looked up from germline, CDR1 is SGHNT and CDR2 is YYREEE (reference sequence). With 4 bases clipped from V and 3 bases from J, the junction kept 6 bases outside the gene matches. This CDR3 region has 14 residues. The CDR3 DNA sequence: TGTGCCAGCAGCCAGGGACAGAGAGAAGAGACCCAGTACTTC. This encodes CASSQGQREETQYF. Based on the CDR3 plus reference TRBV5-4 and TRBJ2-5, the full variable domain is ETGVTQSPTHLIKTRGQQVTLRCSSQSGHNTVSWYQQALGQGPQFIFQYYREEENGRGNFPPRFSGLQFPNYSSELNVNALELDDSALYLCASSQGQREETQYFGPGTRLLVL.

This clone was detected only a few times. In DNA, the CDR3 is TGTGCCAGCAGGGGTGACATCTACGAGCAGTACTTC. This translates into CASRGDIYEQYF. V gene TRBV2 combines with J gene TRBJ2-7; D is ambiguous. Looked up from germline, CDR1 is SNHLY and CDR2 is FYNNEI. V dropped 6 bases and J dropped 3 bases, with 9 bases sitting between them. The CDR3 runs to 12 residues.

This chain uses TRBV19 with TRBJ2-7, with TRBD2 identical over 13 bases. This CDR3 spans 19 amino acids. In germline, CDR1 is LNHDA, CDR2 SQIVND (reference sequence). The V gene end was trimmed by 4 bases and the J gene end by 1 base; junction bases not matched to a gene: 13. The CDR3 sequence is CASSTSVRQGLAGSYEQYF. The CDR3, as DNA: TGTGCCAGTAGTACCAGTGTGAGACAGGGACTAGCGGGATCCTACGAGCAGTACTTC.

J is TRBJ2-7 and V is TRBV5-1; 9 bases agree with TRBD2. Germline values: CDR1 SGHRS, CDR2 YFSETQ. There are 15 residues in the CDR3. J was trimmed by 1 base and V by 2 bases; bases with no gene match: 4. The CDR3 nucleotides read TGCGCCAGCAGCTTTAGCGGGAGTACGTCCTACGAGCAGTACTTC. Translating gives CASSFSGSTSYEQYF. Looking up the rest from reference TRBV5-1 and TRBJ2-7 gives the full variable domain: KAGVTQTPRYLIKTRGQQVTLSCSPISGHRSVSWYQQTPGQGLQFLFEYFSETQRNKGNFPGRFSGRQFSNSRSEMNVSTLELGDSALYLCASSFSGSTSYEQYFGPGTRLTVT.

A few counts support this clone. The chain combines TRBV2 with TRBJ2-5; unclear D gene. Germline-derived CDR1 and CDR2 are SNHLY and FYNNEI. The CDR3 has 11 residues. The ends were cut back, 5 bases at V and 4 bases at J, with 5 bases in the middle. CDR3 nucleotide sequence: TGTGCCAGCAGTTACGGAGAGACCCAGTACTTC. Translation: CASSYGETQYF.

This sequence joins TRBV27 and TRBJ2-5; the match to TRBD2 covers 11 bases. The J call may be mistaken, given a closer DNA end match to TRBJ2-7. Germline assignment: CDR1 MNHEY and CDR2 SMNVEV (reference sequence). This CDR3 comprises 19 residues. The CDR3 here is CASSGTGTSGLISSYEQYF. The CDR3 coding sequence is TGTGCCAGCAGTGGTACAGGGACTAGCGGACTTATTAGCTCCTACGAGCAGTACTTC.

This chain uses TRBV7-2 with TRBJ2-5; 7 nucleotides agree with TRBD1. The germline CDR1 and CDR2 sequences are SGHTA and FQGNSA. With V trimmed by 1 base and J by 4 bases, 6 bases remained unmatched. The CDR3 runs 15 residues. As DNA, the CDR3 is TGTGCCAGCAGCTTAGTAACAGGGGTTGGAGAGACCCAGTACTTC. Translation gives CASSLVTGVGETQYF.

This clone appeared once. The chain couples TRBV4-1 to TRBJ2-2, with 8 bases lining up with TRBD2. The germline gives CDR1 MGHRA, CDR2 YSYEKL. Trimming at V came to 3 bases and at J to 6 bases, leaving 9 bases not matched to a gene. The CDR3 runs to 16 residues. The CDR3 reads CASSHPGLGVSGELFF. In DNA, the CDR3 is TGCGCCAGCAGCCACCCGGGACTAGGCGTATCCGGGGAGCTGTTTTTT.

V and J are TRBV6-4 and TRBJ2-1, with a tentative D call TRBD1 (5 bases). The CDR3 is 16 amino acids. V was pared by 3 bases and J by 3 bases, with 15 bases between. Germline V gene sequence: CDR1 MRHNA, CDR2 SNTAGT. CDR3 in amino acids: CASSEGSGMGYNEQFF. The DNA of the CDR3 is TGTGCCAGCAGTGAAGGGTCAGGGATGGGCTACAATGAGCAGTTCTTC.

V gene TRBV5-8 combines with J gene TRBJ2-3; maybe TRBD1 (5 bases). The germline V and J ends were trimmed by 4 bases and 6 bases, with 18 bases remaining between them. CDR3 length equals 15 residues. Germline loops: CDR1 SGHTS, CDR2 YDEGEE. CDR3 nucleotide sequence: TGTGCCAGCAGCCCGGGTAGGATGGGGCAGGATACGCAGTATTTT. Its protein product is CASSPGRMGQDTQYF. Based on the CDR3 plus reference TRBV5-8 and TRBJ2-3, the full variable domain is EAGVTQSPTHLIKTRGQQATLRCSPISGHTSVYWYQQALGLGLQFLLWYDEGEERNRGNFPPRFSGRQFPNYSSELNVNALELEDSALYLCASSPGRMGQDTQYFGPGTRLTVL.

This rearrangement joins TRBV30 to TRBJ2-7; perhaps TRBD1 as D (5 bases). This CDR3 comprises 11 residues. V dropped 4 bases and J dropped 4 bases, with 8 bases sitting between them. CDR1 is GTSNPN and CDR2 is SVGIG in the germline V gene (reference sequence). The CDR3 loop is CAWTGLYEQYF. The CDR3 nucleotides read TGTGCCTGGACAGGGCTATACGAGCAGTACTTC.

This chain joins TRBV7-9 and TRBJ2-3, with D unclear. The ends were cut back, 4 bases at V and 2 bases at J, with 10 bases in the middle. This CDR3 has 14 amino acids. Germline loops: CDR1 SEHNR, CDR2 FQNEAQ (reference sequence). CDR3 residues: CASSSDLNTDTQYF. The CDR3 nucleotides read TGTGCCAGCAGCTCCGATCTAAACACAGATACGCAGTATTTT.

The chain combines TRBV7-2 with TRBJ1-1; D is perhaps TRBD1 (5 bases). In germline, CDR1 is SGHTA, CDR2 FQGNSA. Deletions cut 8 bases from V and 1 base from J, with 11 bases between. This CDR3 has 13 amino acids. In DNA form, the CDR3 reads TGTGCCAGCTTCAGCAGGGCGAACACTGAAGCTTTCTTT. It specifies CASFSRANTEAFF.

V and J are TRBV6-5 and TRBJ1-6, with D possibly being TRBD1 (6 bases). Per the germline V gene, CDR1 is MNHEY and CDR2 is SVGAGI. The CDR3 has 15 residues. Trimming left V 7 bases short and J 8 bases short, with 18 bases between. The CDR3 region has the DNA TGTGCCAGCAATCCCCGGACAGCTAGGGATTCACCCCTCCACTTT. Protein product: CASNPRTARDSPLHF.

The CDR3 spells CASRLVGTSGRNSYEQYF. CDR3 DNA sequence: TGTGCAAGTCGCTTAGTAGGGACTAGCGGGAGGAACTCCTACGAGCAGTACTTC. The rearrangement uses TRBV12-2 and TRBJ2-7; the D call of TRBD2 is as the table states it, not checked on the DNA. TRBV12-2 is a pseudogene locus. The CDR3 length is 18 residues.

The chain couples TRBV28 to TRBJ1-3; the match to TRBD1 covers 11 bases. CDR1 and CDR2 (germline): MDHEN, SYDVKM. J lost 0 bases, V lost 3 bases, and 10 bases had no gene match. The CDR3 contains 19 residues. CDR3 nucleotide sequence: TGTGCCAGCAGTTTTCCGGGACAGGGGGTCGGTATCTCTGGAAACACCATATATTTT. Protein sequence: CASSFPGQGVGISGNTIYF. The entire variable domain, with the rest obtained from reference TRBV28 and TRBJ1-3, is as follows: DVKVTQSSRYLVKRTGEKVFLECVQDMDHENMFWYRQDPGLGLRLIYFSYDVKMKEKGDIPEGYSVSREKKERFSLILESASTNQTSMYLCASSFPGQGVGISGNTIYFGEGSWLTVV.

This chain uses TRBV7-2 with TRBJ1-1; TRBD1 is a possible D gene (5 bases). Trimming cost V 5 bases and J 9 bases, with 13 bases left between them. This CDR3 contains 12 residues. Germline lookup yields CDR1 SGHTA and CDR2 FQGNSA. DNA for the CDR3: TGTGCCAGCAGCGGTAGGACAAGTAAAGCTTTCTTT. This translates into CASSGRTSKAFF.

The gene calls are TRBV7-6 and TRBJ2-5, with 7 positions matching TRBD2. V was pared by 5 bases and J by 2 bases, with 8 bases of the junction left unmatched. Per germline, CDR1 SGHVS and CDR2 FNYEAQ. The CDR3 runs to 15 residues. CDR3 coding DNA: TGTGCCAGCAGCCGCGGCGGACTAGATCAAGAGACCCAGTACTTC. Its translation: CASSRGGLDQETQYF.

V gene TRBV6-5 combines with J gene TRBJ2-1; TRBD2 matches at 13 bases. Germline V gene sequence: CDR1 MNHEY, CDR2 SVGAGI. The CDR3 consists of 15 residues. The ends lost 4 bases at V and 7 bases at J; junction bases unmatched: 4. The CDR3: CASSWGTSGKNEQFF. The CDR3 bases are TGTGCCAGCAGTTGGGGGACTAGCGGGAAGAATGAGCAGTTCTTC.

The CDR3 here is CASTGQTGGGYEQYF. CDR3 coding DNA: TGTGCCAGCACTGGACAGACGGGGGGTGGATACGAGCAGTACTTC. The chain uses TRBV13 and TRBJ2-7, with D perhaps matching TRBD2 (7 bases). Germline CDR1 reads PRHDT; CDR2 reads FYEKMQ (reference sequence). CDR3 size: 15 residues. V lost 7 bases and J lost 4, with 20 bases in between.

This clone was detected a few times. The DNA of the CDR3 is TGTGCCTGGAGGGCCCAGGGGTTTGGAAACACCATATATTTT. Its translation: CAWRAQGFGNTIYF. The V gene is TRBV30, the J gene TRBJ1-3, with a tentative D call TRBD1 (6 bases). The germline V and J ends were trimmed by 3 bases and 3 bases, with 12 bases remaining between them. Germline V gives CDR1 GTSNPN, CDR2 SVGIG (reference sequence). This CDR3 has 14 amino acids.

V and J are TRBV7-2 and TRBJ2-6; 10 nucleotides agree with TRBD1. CDR1 and CDR2 (germline): SGHTA, FQGNSA. V gave up 5 bases and J gave up 0 bases; unmatched junction bases: 10. This CDR3 comprises 19 residues. Here the CDR3 reads CASSHAGTGVSSGANVLTF. CDR3 DNA sequence: TGTGCCAGCAGCCACGCCGGGACAGGGGTCTCCTCTGGGGCCAACGTCCTGACTTTC. Variable domain in full (rest from reference TRBV7-2 and TRBJ2-6): GAGVSQSPSNKVTEKGKDVELRCDPISGHTALYWYRQSLGQGLEFLIYFQGNSAPDKSGLPSDRFSAERTGGSVSTLTIQRTQQEDSAVYLCASSHAGTGVSSGANVLTFGAGSRLTVL.

The chain employs TRBV4-2 and TRBJ1-4; D is unclear. The CDR3 spans 15 residues. CDR1 is LGHNA, CDR2 YNFKEQ, per germline. The V and J ends lost 0 bases and 8 bases respectively, with 13 bases between them. CDR3 region: CASSQEGLLREKLFF. DNA for the CDR3: TGTGCCAGCAGCCAAGAGGGCCTCCTCCGGGAAAAACTGTTTTTT.

The chain is built from TRBV27 and TRBJ1-2; TRBD1 might be the D (6 bases). Looked up from germline, CDR1 is MNHEY and CDR2 is SMNVEV (reference sequence). There are 17 residues in the CDR3. The V and J ends lost 2 bases and 4 bases respectively, with 20 bases between them. In DNA form, the CDR3 reads TGTGCCAGCAGTTTAAGGCTCTTCAGGGGCGAAATCTATGGCTACACCTTC. Translation gives CASSLRLFRGEIYGYTF.

The rearrangement links TRBV5-4 to TRBJ1-1; 8 bases line up with TRBD1. This CDR3 contains 13 residues. Germline CDR1 SGHNT, CDR2 YYREEE (reference sequence). The V and J ends lost 0 bases and 11 bases, in that order; junction bases with no gene match: 6. CDR3 in amino acids: CASSLGQGYRAFF. The CDR3 DNA follows: TGTGCCAGCAGCTTGGGACAGGGGTATCGGGCTTTCTTT. Together with reference TRBV5-4 and TRBJ1-1, the CDR3 gives the full variable domain: ETGVTQSPTHLIKTRGQQVTLRCSSQSGHNTVSWYQQALGQGPQFIFQYYREEENGRGNFPPRFSGLQFPNYSSELNVNALELDDSALYLCASSLGQGYRAFFGQGTRLTVV.

The rearrangement uses TRBV5-1 and TRBJ2-2; 10 positions match TRBD2. The CDR3 runs 17 residues. Germline V gives CDR1 SGHRS, CDR2 YFSETQ. Trimming removed 3 bases from V and 11 bases from J; junction bases left unmatched: 16. The CDR3 bases are TGCGCCAGCAGCTGGGAGACTAGCGGGTACAACCTTCGTGAGCTGTTTTTT. It encodes CASSWETSGYNLRELFF.

The gene calls are TRBV4-1 and TRBJ2-7, with TRBD2 matching over 8 bases. The junction had 7 bases not matched to a gene; V was cut back by 4 bases and J by 2 bases. The CDR3 runs to 15 residues. Germline assignment: CDR1 MGHRA and CDR2 YSYEKL. This CDR3 reads CASSLLGLAAYEQYF. CDR3 bases: TGCGCCAGCAGCCTGCTCGGACTAGCTGCCTACGAGCAGTACTTC.

This clone was found once. V gene TRBV5-4 combines with J gene TRBJ1-2; TRBD1 matches at 7 bases. Unmatched junction bases numbered 26, after V lost 4 bases and J lost 8 bases. The CDR3 contains 19 residues. CDR1 and CDR2 (germline): SGHNT, YYREEE (reference sequence). In DNA form, the CDR3 reads TGTGCCAGCAGCCCAGATCCCGGGACAGCGCTACCCCTGGGGAGGGGCTACACCTTC. It specifies CASSPDPGTALPLGRGYTF.